This paragraph covers one T cell receptor beta chain sequence. No antigen is known for it. Other nucleotide sequences from this sample produce the same CDR3. Trimming left V 10 bases short and J 4 bases short, with 19 bases between. The CDR3 runs to 15 residues. The germline V gene has CDR1 SNHLY and CDR2 FYNNEI. The source of the sample is a study of cytomegalovirus exposure and HLA in healthy donors. Study results and caveats: Reports indicated that the classifier achieved high specificity and sensitivity in diagnosing cytomegalovirus status. An analysis was carried out at a later point. It showed that HLA-associated TCR beta chains were more clonally expanded than equally common non-associated chains. Later analysis associated a missense DCLRE1C variant with TCR beta V- and J-gene trimming. Altogether, 160 or so TCR beta chains were recorded as cytomegalovirus-associated.

Amplification used 60 Vbeta primers and 13 Jbeta primers. The table came from immunoSEQ multiplex PCR; TCRdb's copy has only in-frame clones and leaves some out. Among about 120,000 clones listed, around four fifths were seen once. Sequencing input: PBMCs. The chain employs TRBV2 and TRBJ2-2, with D perhaps matching TRBD2 (5 bases). The receptor's source is a woman in her thirties or forties in good health and CMV-seropositive. The CDR3 loop reads CATVLTAEGTGELFF. The DNA of the CDR3 is TGTGCCACCGTTTTAACGGCCGAGGGCACCGGGGAGCTGTTTTTT.